These 25 T cell receptor beta chains originate from one sample sequenced in a study of T cells in Graves' hyperthyroidism and ophthalmopathy. The source material, RNA transcripts, was used to amplify TCR beta CDR3 regions. When the TCR CDR3 underwent first-round RT-PCR, the HTBI primer set was used. TCRdb independently ran MiXCR on the multiplex PCR reads; one entry per CDR3 protein. The sample lists approximately 46,000 distinct CDR3 sequences; over 45% were seen once. Sequences were obtained from peripheral blood or thyroid tissue (not recorded which). The source is a woman aged 45-59 years with Graves' hyperthyroidism.

This rearrangement joins TRBV10-3 to TRBJ1-4; the match to TRBD1 covers 7 bases. Germline values: CDR1 ENHRY, CDR2 SYGVKD. Losses at the gene ends were 0 bases for V and 7 bases for J; bases not matched to a gene: 11. CDR3 length: 17 amino acids. The CDR3: CAISESGRGTGAEKLFF. CDR3 nucleotides: TGTGCCATCAGTGAGTCGGGGCGTGGCACAGGGGCTGAAAAACTGTTTTTT.

This clonotype was detected a few times. This sequence may be a read error, since a much larger clone differs from it by one base. J is TRBJ2-5 and V is TRBV28; D is possibly TRBD1 (5 bases). This CDR3 has 14 residues. Per the germline V gene, CDR1 is MDHEN and CDR2 is SYDVKM. Trimming pared 5 bases from V and 6 bases from J, leaving 16 bases between. The CDR3 nucleotides are TGTGCCAGCAGTCCAACCCACAGGATGAAGACCCAGTACTTC. Protein: CASSPTHRMKTQYF. Drawing the rest from reference TRBV28 and TRBJ2-5, the complete variable domain is DVKVTQSSRYLVKRTGEKVFLECVQDMDHENMFWYRQDPGLGLRLIYFSYDVKMKEKGDIPEGYSVSREKKERFSLILESASTNQTSMYLCASSPTHRMKTQYFGPGTRLLVL.

This sequence joins TRBV20-1 and TRBJ2-5; TRBD1 is a possible D gene (6 bases). The CDR3 spans 15 residues. Looked up from germline, CDR1 is DFQATT and CDR2 is SNEGSKA (reference sequence). V was pared by 0 bases and J by 10 bases, with 21 bases between. In nucleotides, the CDR3 is TGCAGTGCTAGAGATGTGGGGGCCACACGCTACGACCAGTACTTC. It encodes CSARDVGATRYDQYF.

The V and J genes are TRBV7-2 and TRBJ1-1, with D maybe TRBD1 (6 bases). This CDR3 comprises 13 residues. V lost 1 base and J 8 bases, leaving 11 bases between the germline ends. CDR1 is SGHTA, CDR2 FQGNSA, per germline. CDR3 residues: CASSLGGGLEAFF. The CDR3 bases are TGTGCCAGCAGCTTAGGTGGGGGGCTCGAAGCTTTCTTT.

Many counts were recorded for this clonotype. This chain links TRBV11-2 with TRBJ2-2; D gene ambiguous. Deletions cut 8 bases from V and 1 base from J, with 11 bases between. The germline V gene has CDR1 SGHAT and CDR2 FQNNGV. This CDR3 contains 14 residues. The CDR3 DNA reads as TGTGCCAGCCGGTCCCACGGGAACACCGGGGAGCTGTTTTTT. It yields the protein CASRSHGNTGELFF.

The genes are TRBV9 and TRBJ1-2; D remains ambiguous. Looked up from germline, CDR1 is SGDLS and CDR2 is YYNGEE. This CDR3 contains 13 residues. The V end was cut by 4 bases, the J end by 4 bases, with 11 bases between. The CDR3 region has the DNA TGTGCCAGCAGCCTCGGGGTCGGCTATGGCTACACCTTC. Translation: CASSLGVGYGYTF.

This clonotype was detected ten times or more. J is TRBJ1-5 and V is TRBV20-1; D unresolved. Between the trimmed V and J ends, which lost 0 bases and 2 bases, there was a span of 11 bases. The germline V gene has CDR1 DFQATT and CDR2 SNEGSKA (reference sequence). CDR3 size: 15 residues. The DNA for the CDR3 is TGCAGTGCTAGAGATTGGGGAAATCGCAATCAGCCCCAGCATTTT. Amino acids: CSARDWGNRNQPQHF.

The V call is TRBV24-1, the J call TRBJ2-5, with TRBD1 as a possible D gene (6 bases). Trimming removed 7 bases at V and 5 bases at J, with 25 bases between. This CDR3 has 17 residues. Germline lookup yields CDR1 KGHDR and CDR2 SFDVKD. CDR3 residues: CATSPRDTDTGIETQYF. The CDR3, as DNA: TGTGCCACCAGCCCACGGGACACTGACACCGGGATCGAGACCCAGTACTTC.

V gene TRBV12-3 or TRBV12-4 combines with J gene TRBJ1-3, with D hard to call. The V end was cut by 0 bases, the J end by 7 bases, with 10 bases between. This CDR3 has 14 amino acids. In DNA, the CDR3 is TGTGCCAGCAGTTTAGCAGCCAACATGAACACCATATATTTT. This sequence encodes CASSLAANMNTIYF.

Notes on this clonotype: The germline gene is not matched at one end of the junction; a read error may be the cause. CDR3 coding DNA: TGTGCTAGCAGCTTGGCTCCTTTCTATGGACATTTCGGATCTGGGGCCAACGTCCTGACTTTC. Translation: CASSLAPFYGHFGSGANVLTF. The chain has TRBV7-7 and TRBJ2-6; possibly TRBD1 for D (5 bases). This CDR3 is 21 amino acids long. Per the germline V gene, CDR1 is SSHAT and CDR2 is FNYEAQ (reference sequence).

This clonotype was seen many times. J is TRBJ1-5 and V is TRBV4-1, with D possibly matching TRBD1 (5 bases). CDR3 length: 15 amino acids. Germline-derived CDR1 and CDR2 are MGHRA and YSYEKL. V was trimmed by 1 base and J by 2 bases, leaving 9 bases between them. CDR3 in amino acids: CASSQGGTGNQPQHF. CDR3 DNA sequence: TGCGCCAGCAGCCAAGGGGGGACGGGCAATCAGCCCCAGCATTTT.

This chain links TRBV7-9 with TRBJ2-7, with 7 bases fitting TRBD1. Losses at the gene ends were 0 bases for V and 9 bases for J; bases not matched to a gene: 5. Germline V CDR1 and CDR2: SEHNR, FQNEAQ (reference sequence). The CDR3 extends over 13 amino acids. The CDR3 sequence: CASSLAGTAAQYF. The CDR3 DNA is TGTGCCAGCAGCTTAGCGGGGACAGCAGCGCAGTACTTC.

This clonotype appeared a single time. The rearrangement links TRBV9 to TRBJ2-5; D is perhaps TRBD1 (7 bases). Germline-derived CDR1 and CDR2 are SGDLS and YYNGEE. V lost 2 bases and J lost 4, with 12 bases in between. This CDR3 is 14 amino acids long. CDR3 amino acids: CASSVRQGGETQYF. The DNA of the CDR3 is TGTGCCAGCAGCGTCCGACAGGGAGGAGAGACCCAGTACTTC.

A note on this clonotype: One base away lies a much larger clone, so this may be a sequencing read error. The V gene is TRBV28, the J gene TRBJ1-1; D gene uncertain. This CDR3 comprises 8 residues. The ends were cut back, 10 bases at V and 10 bases at J, with 7 bases in the middle. Germline V lookup: CDR1 MDHEN, CDR2 SYDVKM. CDR3 coding DNA: TGTGCCACCGTGGGAGCTTTCTTT. Amino acids: CATVGAFF.

Regarding this clonotype: Mismatch with germline at one junction end may stem from a read error. The chain combines TRBV7-2 with TRBJ2-1; a possible D gene is TRBD2 (7 bases). The CDR3 is 12 amino acids. CDR1 and CDR2 from the germline V gene are SGHTA and FQGNSA. The CDR3 sequence is CARSLGGAEQFF. The DNA of the CDR3 is TGTGCCCGCAGCTTAGGGGGGGCTGAGCAGTTCTTC.

Ten or more counts support this clonotype. The chain recombines TRBV9 with TRBJ2-3; no firm D call. The CDR3 is 15 amino acids. Trimming took 0 bases from V and 3 from J, leaving 11 bases between them. CDR1 SGDLS and CDR2 YYNGEE come from the germline V gene. The CDR3 sequence is CASSVGQVGTDTQYF. DNA of the CDR3: TGTGCCAGCAGCGTAGGCCAAGTTGGGACAGATACGCAGTATTTT.

The chain links TRBV29-1 to TRBJ1-2, with D uncertain. The germline V gene encodes CDR1 SQVTM and CDR2 ANQGSEA. This CDR3 has 11 amino acids. Trimming left V 8 bases short and J 2 bases short, with 9 bases between. The DNA of the CDR3 is TGCAGCAGTTTCGGCAACTATGGCTACACCTTC. This encodes CSSFGNYGYTF.

V is TRBV7-9 and J is TRBJ2-7; possibly TRBD2 for D (6 bases). The CDR3 consists of 14 residues. Looked up from germline, CDR1 is SEHNR and CDR2 is FQNEAQ (reference sequence). Trimming cost V 1 base and J 6 bases, with 13 bases left between them. The chain's CDR3 is CASSLVGGRSEQYF. CDR3 bases: TGTGCCAGCAGCTTAGTCGGGGGACGAAGCGAGCAGTACTTC.

The chain couples TRBV20-1 to TRBJ1-2, with unresolved D. CDR3 length equals 13 residues. Germline V gives CDR1 DFQATT, CDR2 SNEGSKA (reference sequence). The ends were cut back, 3 bases at V and 4 bases at J, with 12 bases in the middle. CDR3 nucleotide sequence: TGCAGTGCTAGCGGACGGACCGCCTATGGCTACACCTTC. This codes for CSASGRTAYGYTF.

V usage is TRBV12-3 or TRBV12-4 and J usage is TRBJ2-5; a possible D gene is TRBD2 (6 bases). Deletions cut 8 bases from V and 9 bases from J, with 16 bases between. This CDR3 has 12 amino acids. The DNA of the CDR3 is TGTGCCAGCCGGGGGAGGTTGTGGGCCCAGTACTTC. It yields the protein CASRGRLWAQYF.

This chain uses TRBV5-4 with TRBJ1-2, with D unresolved. Germline loops: CDR1 SGHNT, CDR2 YYREEE (reference sequence). V lost 7 bases and J 10 bases, leaving 20 bases between the germline ends. CDR3 size: 13 residues. The CDR3 is CASGSGASDDYTF. CDR3 nucleotide sequence: TGTGCCAGCGGCTCCGGAGCCTCGGACGACTACACCTTC.

This clonotype came up a few times. V usage is TRBV10-3 and J usage is TRBJ2-5; no definite D call. Trimming took 6 bases from V and 5 from J, leaving 1 base between them. This CDR3 has 9 residues. Germline V CDR1 and CDR2: ENHRY, SYGVKD. The chain's CDR3 is CAIRETQYF. The CDR3 region has the DNA TGTGCCATCAGGGAGACCCAGTACTTC.

This clonotype has more than one count but fewer than ten. The chain carries TRBV3-1 and TRBJ2-2; 8 nucleotides line up with TRBD2. Trimming took 4 bases from V and 2 from J; bases not matched to a gene: 9. This CDR3 has 17 residues. Looked up from germline, CDR1 is LGHDT and CDR2 is YNNKEL (reference sequence). The CDR3 region is CASSLPLAGTNTGELFF. CDR3 in DNA: TGTGCCAGCAGCCTTCCCTTAGCGGGAACTAACACCGGGGAGCTGTTTTTT.

This clonotype was seen repeatedly, ten times or more. This chain joins TRBV29-1 and TRBJ2-5, with D tentatively TRBD2 (6 bases). The CDR3 runs 13 residues. Germline V gives CDR1 SQVTM, CDR2 ANQGSEA. The V end lost 6 bases, the J end lost 5 bases, and 16 bases lay between the germline ends. The CDR3 here is CSVQSRGRETQYF. The DNA for the CDR3 is TGCAGCGTCCAATCACGGGGGAGGGAGACCCAGTACTTC.

This clonotype occurred many times. The rearrangement links TRBV5-8 to TRBJ1-2; perhaps TRBD1 as D (6 bases). V was pared by 4 bases and J by 2 bases, with 21 bases between. The CDR3 contains 17 residues. CDR1 is SGHTS, CDR2 YDEGEE, per germline. CDR3 in amino acids: CASSLFLDSGPNYGYTF. The CDR3 DNA sequence: TGTGCCAGCAGCCTTTTTCTGGACAGTGGCCCCAACTATGGCTACACCTTC. Full variable domain (missing parts from reference TRBV5-8 and TRBJ1-2): EAGVTQSPTHLIKTRGQQATLRCSPISGHTSVYWYQQALGLGLQFLLWYDEGEERNRGNFPPRFSGRQFPNYSSELNVNALELEDSALYLCASSLFLDSGPNYGYTFGSGTRLTVV.